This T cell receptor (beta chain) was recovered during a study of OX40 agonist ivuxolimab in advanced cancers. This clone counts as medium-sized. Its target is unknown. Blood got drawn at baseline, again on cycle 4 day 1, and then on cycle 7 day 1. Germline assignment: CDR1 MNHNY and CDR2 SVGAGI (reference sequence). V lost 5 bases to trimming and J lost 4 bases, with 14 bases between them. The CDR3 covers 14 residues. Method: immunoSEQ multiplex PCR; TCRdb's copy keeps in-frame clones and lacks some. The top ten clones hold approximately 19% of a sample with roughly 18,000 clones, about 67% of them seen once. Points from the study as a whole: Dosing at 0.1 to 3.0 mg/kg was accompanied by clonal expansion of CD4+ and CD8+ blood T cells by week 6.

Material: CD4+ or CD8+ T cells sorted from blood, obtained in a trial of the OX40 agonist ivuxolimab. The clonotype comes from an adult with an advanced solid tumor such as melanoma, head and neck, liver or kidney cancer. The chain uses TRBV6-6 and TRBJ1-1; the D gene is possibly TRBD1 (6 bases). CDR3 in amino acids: CASSAQGMGTEAFF. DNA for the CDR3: TGTGCCAGCAGTGCCCAGGGGATGGGCACTGAAGCTTTCTTT.